This T cell receptor (beta chain) originates from a study of blood T cell repertoires in COVID-19. About the study: PBMCs, B-cell-depleted T cells, or T cells were the source of the cDNA or gDNA that made up the material.

The CDR3 is 16 amino acids. V was pared by 0 bases and J by 3 bases, with 4 bases of the junction left unmatched. CDR1 and CDR2 (germline): SGHVS, FQNEAQ. Authors' methods: Quantification of nucleated cells was approximated via reference gene primer amplification. Profiling relied on immunoSEQ multiplex PCR, and the TCRdb table lists in-frame clones only, not all of them. Clonal size and the V and J genes are those of that table, whereas D and trimming came from the DNA. The repertoire has under 150,000 clones, approximately 83% of them found once; the top ten carry less than 4%. Material for sequencing was peripheral blood. V gene TRBV7-8 combines with J gene TRBJ2-2, with 7 bases identical to TRBD2. The source is a woman between 55 and 75 years old with acute or convalescent COVID-19. CDR3 in amino acids: CASSLAGGPHTGELFF. The CDR3, as DNA: TGTGCCAGCAGCTTAGCGGGAGGGCCCCACACCGGGGAGCTGTTTTTT.